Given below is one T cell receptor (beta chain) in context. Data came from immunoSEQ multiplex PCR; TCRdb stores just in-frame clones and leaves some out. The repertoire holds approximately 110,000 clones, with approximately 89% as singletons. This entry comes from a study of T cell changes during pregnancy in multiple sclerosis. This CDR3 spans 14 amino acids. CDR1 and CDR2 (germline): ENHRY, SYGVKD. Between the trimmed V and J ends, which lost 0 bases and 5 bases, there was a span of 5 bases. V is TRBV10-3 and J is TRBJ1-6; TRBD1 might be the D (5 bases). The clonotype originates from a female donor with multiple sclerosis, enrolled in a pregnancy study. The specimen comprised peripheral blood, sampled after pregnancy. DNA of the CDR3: TGTGCCATCAGTGAGTCAGGGGATAATTCACCCCTCCACTTT. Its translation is CAISESGDNSPLHF.